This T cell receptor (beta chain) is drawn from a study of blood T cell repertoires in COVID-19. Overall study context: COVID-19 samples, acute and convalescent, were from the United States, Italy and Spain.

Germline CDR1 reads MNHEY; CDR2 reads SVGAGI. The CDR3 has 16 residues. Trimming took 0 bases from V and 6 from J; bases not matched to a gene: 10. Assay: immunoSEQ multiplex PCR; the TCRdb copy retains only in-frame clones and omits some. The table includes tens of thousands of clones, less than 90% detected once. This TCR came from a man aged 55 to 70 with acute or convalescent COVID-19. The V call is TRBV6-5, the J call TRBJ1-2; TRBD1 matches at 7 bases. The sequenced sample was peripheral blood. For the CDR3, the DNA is TGTGCCAGCAGTTACTCGTGGGGTTCCGGGACAGATGGCTACACCTTC. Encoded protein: CASSYSWGSGTDGYTF.